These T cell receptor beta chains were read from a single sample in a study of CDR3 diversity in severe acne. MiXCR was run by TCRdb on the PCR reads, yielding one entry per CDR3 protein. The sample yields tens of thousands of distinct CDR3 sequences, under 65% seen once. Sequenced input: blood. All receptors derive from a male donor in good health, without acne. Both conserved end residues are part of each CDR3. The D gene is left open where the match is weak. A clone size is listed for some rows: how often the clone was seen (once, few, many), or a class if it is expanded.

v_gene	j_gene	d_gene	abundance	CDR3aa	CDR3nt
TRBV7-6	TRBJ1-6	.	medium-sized	CASSCQGLGPLHF	TGTGCCAGCAGCTGTCAGGGGTTAGGACCCCTCCACTTT
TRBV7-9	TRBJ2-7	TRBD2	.	CARGVSGGSYEQYF	TGTGCCAGGGGCGTGAGCGGGGGATCCTACGAGCAGTACTTC
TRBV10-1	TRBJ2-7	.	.	CASSEQAPGEQYF	TGCGCCAGCAGTGAGCAGGCCCCCGGCGAGCAGTACTTC
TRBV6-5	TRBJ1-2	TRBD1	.	CATIRGDRGYGYTF	TGTGCCACCATCAGGGGAGACAGGGGCTATGGCTACACCTTC
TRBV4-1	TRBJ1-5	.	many	CASSRTARIGNQPQHF	TGCGCCAGCAGCCGCACAGCACGGATTGGCAATCAGCCCCAGCATTTT
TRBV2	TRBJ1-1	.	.	CASSVQGLNTEAFF	TGTGCCAGCAGTGTTCAGGGTCTGAACACTGAAGCTTTCTTT
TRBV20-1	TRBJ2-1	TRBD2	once	CSELAGGNEQFF	TGCAGTGAACTAGCGGGGGGCAATGAGCAGTTCTTC
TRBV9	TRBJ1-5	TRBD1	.	CASSSRTGANNQPQHF	TGTGCCAGCAGTTCCCGGACAGGGGCAAACAATCAGCCCCAGCATTTT
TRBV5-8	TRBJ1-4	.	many	CASRAQGSEKLFF	TGTGCCAGCAGGGCCCAGGGGAGCGAAAAACTGTTTTTT
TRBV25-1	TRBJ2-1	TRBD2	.	CAAVNWLAGGLNNEQFF	TGTGCAGCAGTGAATTGGCTAGCGGGAGGCCTAAACAATGAGCAGTTCTTC
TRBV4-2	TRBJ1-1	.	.	CASSPAGHTEAFF	TGTGCCAGCAGCCCCGCGGGGCATACTGAAGCTTTCTTT
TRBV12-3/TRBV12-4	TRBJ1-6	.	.	CASSLGLNNSPLHF	TGTGCCAGCAGTCTGGGACTCAATAATTCACCCCTCCACTTT
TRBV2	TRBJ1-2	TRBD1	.	CASSTGQGVYGYTF	TGTGCCAGCAGTACAGGACAGGGGGTCTATGGCTACACCTTC
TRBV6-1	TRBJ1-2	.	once	CANSPGNYGYTF	TGTGCCAACTCTCCAGGGAACTATGGCTACACCTTC
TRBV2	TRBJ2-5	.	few	CASIEWEQGTQYF	TGTGCCAGCATTGAGTGGGAGCAAGGGACCCAGTACTTC
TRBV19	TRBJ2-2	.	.	CASSRTGTSGELFF	TGTGCCAGTAGTAGAACAGGAACGAGTGGGGAGCTGTTTTTT
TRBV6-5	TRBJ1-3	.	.	CASSYSPMRGTGNTIYF	TGTGCCAGCAGTTACTCGCCCATGAGAGGGACTGGAAACACCATATATTTT
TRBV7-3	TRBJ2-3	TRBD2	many	CASSSIAGGPRDTQYF	TGTGCCAGCAGCTCGATAGCGGGGGGGCCGAGAGATACGCAGTATTTT
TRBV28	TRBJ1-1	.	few	CASSFWGGGLTEAFF	TGTGCCAGCAGTTTTTGGGGAGGTGGGCTTACTGAAGCTTTCTTT
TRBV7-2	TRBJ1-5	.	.	CASSARGAQHF	TGTGCCAGCAGCGCAAGGGGCGCCCAGCATTTT
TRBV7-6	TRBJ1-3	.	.	CASSEQAGSGNTIYF	TGTGCCAGCAGCGAACAGGCTGGTTCTGGAAACACCATATATTTT
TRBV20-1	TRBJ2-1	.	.	CSASPGFNEQFF	TGCAGTGCTAGCCCTGGGTTCAATGAGCAGTTCTTC
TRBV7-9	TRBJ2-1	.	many	CASSLDLGPSYNEQFF	TGTGCCAGCAGCTTAGATTTAGGACCTAGCTACAATGAGCAGTTCTTC